Listed below are T cell receptor beta chains from one sample, sequenced in a study of blood T cell repertoires in COVID-19. The data were produced by immunoSEQ multiplex PCR, yet TCRdb's version contains in-frame clones alone and is incomplete. The table lists fewer than 250,000 clones, approximately 91% of them singletons. The material sequenced was peripheral blood. All receptors come from a woman aged 40 to 50 who had recovered from COVID-19. CDR3s leave out the opening cysteine and the closing phenylalanine or tryptophan. A row's size may be missing; if present it is once, few, many or a size class.

>TRBV27|-|TRBJ2-1
ASSFLGLGLAGAGDEQF
>TRBV28|-|TRBJ2-7
ASKTLEGNNYEQY
>TRBV5-1|once|TRBJ2-1
ASSSDYYNEQF
>TRBV7-9|-|TRBJ1-5
ASSLDGQPQH
>TRBV2|-|TRBJ2-7
ASSSDSTSQY
>TRBV28|-|TRBJ2-1
ASNPTGSYNEQF
>TRBV2|-|TRBJ2-7
ASSGLGTSFSYEQY
>TRBV15|-|TRBJ1-1
ATSRGRDNTEAF
>TRBV7-8|-|TRBJ1-4
ASSPGPTLSDHTNEKLF
>TRBV5-1|-|TRBJ2-2
ASSWAGAGGPGNTGELF
>TRBV27|-|TRBJ2-1
ASSSQTSGRGNEQF
>TRBV7-8|once|TRBJ1-1
ASSSGRVGTEAF
>TRBV9|-|TRBJ2-1
ASSVDPGTSYEQF
>TRBV30|once|TRBJ2-6
AWSRQGPPSGANVLT